This TCR beta chain was obtained from a study of shared clonotypes between healthy human individuals. Study in general: Per-donor plates numbered three CD4 naive, three CD4 memory, two CD8 naive and one CD8 memory. The study's findings and limits: The generation probabilities recorded for non-shared clonotypes fell below those of clonotypes shared by all four donors.

Genomic DNA belonging to each subset was distributed in equal measure over several immunoSEQ plates. Replicate PCRs from sorted subsets contained about 0.2 ug DNA, which is around 30,000 T cell genomes. Some clones are missing from TCRdb's copy, which holds only in-frame ones; the method was immunoSEQ multiplex PCR. The sample holds about 1.5 million clones, 95% to 99% seen once. With respect to this clone: What it binds is unknown.

The sequencing input was naive CD4+ T cells sorted from blood. Sample subset: CD45RA+ positively selected. The clonotype comes from a man aged 25-45 years in good health.

CDR3 in amino acids: CASRAGLAVQETQYF. CDR3 DNA: TGTGCCAGCAGGGCGGGACTAGCGGTTCAAGAGACCCAGTACTTC. The chain combines TRBV7-9 with TRBJ2-5, with 11 positions matching TRBD2. The trim removed 6 bases at V and 2 bases at J, leaving 5 bases unmatched. Germline CDR1 SEHNR, CDR2 FQNEAQ (reference sequence). The CDR3 consists of 15 residues. The variable domain in full, completed from reference TRBV7-9 and TRBJ2-5, reads DTGVSQNPRHKITKRGQNVTFRCDPISEHNRLYWYRQTLGQGPEFLTYFQNEAQLEKSRLLSDRFSAERPKGSFSTLEIQRTEQGDSAMYLCASRAGLAVQETQYFGPGTRLLVL.